This passage covers 6 T cell receptor beta chains from one sample sequenced in a study of identical twins. One entry per CDR3 protein, called by TCRdb with MiXCR from the 5' RACE reads. The sample holds 1.5 million to 2 million distinct CDR3 sequences; under 35% are singletons and the top ten take 0.25% to 0.3%. The sequenced sample was cord blood. Receptors were obtained from a newborn girl in good health.

This chain links TRBV29-1 with TRBJ2-5; possibly TRBD1 or TRBD2 for D (5 bases each). The CDR3 extends over 14 amino acids. Between the trimmed V and J ends, which lost 1 base and 11 bases, there was a span of 20 bases. Germline V gene data show CDR1 as SQVTM and CDR2 as ANQGSEA. The CDR3 DNA is TGCAGCGTTGAAGCGGGGCGCTACTCCGATGAGCAGTACTTC. Its protein product is CSVEAGRYSDEQYF. The full variable domain, with the rest looked up from reference TRBV29-1 and TRBJ2-5, is SAVISQKPSRDICQRGTSLTIQCQVDSQVTMMFWYRQQPGQSLTLIATANQGSEATYESGFVIDKFPISRPNLTFSTLTVSNMSPEDSSIYLCSVEAGRYSDEQYFGPGTRLLVL.

J is TRBJ2-3 and V is TRBV24-1, with D unclear. The CDR3 loop spans 16 amino acids. Germline V gives CDR1 KGHDR, CDR2 SFDVKD. V shed 0 bases and J shed 3 bases, with 12 bases lying between them. The DNA of the CDR3 is TGTGCCACCAGTGATTTGCGGTCCTACCAGACAGATACGCAGTATTTT. It yields the protein CATSDLRSYQTDTQYF.

The chain has TRBV20-1 and TRBJ1-6; weak D call: TRBD1 (6 bases). V lost 1 base to trimming and J lost 3 bases, with 10 bases between them. CDR1 and CDR2 (germline): DFQATT, SNEGSKA (reference sequence). The CDR3 has 15 amino acids. CDR3 bases: TGCAGTGCTAGAGCCCGGGACATCTATAATTCACCCCTCCACTTT. This gives the protein CSARARDIYNSPLHF.

As DNA, the CDR3 is TGCGCCAGCAATGGTTACGACAACACTGAAGCTTTCTTT. Encoded protein: CASNGYDNTEAFF. The rearrangement links TRBV5-1 to TRBJ1-1; D gene uncertain. The CDR3 extends over 13 amino acids. The germline V and J ends were trimmed by 6 bases and 2 bases, with 11 bases remaining between them. Germline assignment: CDR1 SGHRS and CDR2 YFSETQ.

The V and J genes are TRBV28 and TRBJ2-7, with unresolved D. Per the germline V gene, CDR1 is MDHEN and CDR2 is SYDVKM. CDR3 length: 13 residues. V was trimmed by 7 bases and J by 6 bases, leaving 16 bases between them. Here the CDR3 DNA reads TGTGCCAGCAATAAAAGCCCCCATGGCGAGCAGTACTTC. The encoded protein is CASNKSPHGEQYF.

This clonotype was counted a few times. V and J are TRBV10-3 and TRBJ2-3, with 11 bases aligning to TRBD1. Losses at the gene ends were 5 bases for V and 5 bases for J; bases not matched to a gene: 6. This CDR3 is 15 amino acids long. Germline loops: CDR1 ENHRY, CDR2 SYGVKD. The CDR3 DNA reads TGTGCCATCAGTAACCCGGGACAGGGGGTAGATACGCAGTATTTT. Its translation is CAISNPGQGVDTQYF.